This T cell receptor (beta chain) derives from a study of blood T cell repertoires in COVID-19. Recovered status in Cohort 3 required two negative PCRs, clearance, or symptom resolution. Libraries were prepared by immunoSEQ multiplex PCR; TCRdb keeps only in-frame clonotypes and omits some of them. In the table there are 200,000 to 250,000 clones, 84% of which are singletons. The TCR was taken from a man in his sixties who had recovered from COVID-19. Material for sequencing was PBMCs or T cells enriched from blood (not recorded which).

The CDR3 loop reads CASSTRGMTGGAYGELFF. CDR3 nucleotides: TGTGCCAGCAGCACCCGGGGCATGACAGGGGGCGCATACGGGGAGCTGTTTTTT. The chain combines TRBV7-2 with TRBJ2-2, with 10 positions matching TRBD1. Germline V gives CDR1 SGHTA, CDR2 FQGNSA. The V gene end was trimmed by 5 bases and the J gene end by 7 bases; junction bases not matched to a gene: 16. The CDR3 runs to 18 residues.